The rows below give T cell receptor beta chains drawn from one sample of a study of beta chain features in type 1 diabetes. The data were produced by immunoSEQ multiplex PCR, yet TCRdb's version contains in-frame clones alone and is incomplete. The table records about 400,000 clones, roughly 12% of them present only once. Material for sequencing was naive CD4+ T cells from blood. These receptors came from a woman younger than 30 with type 1 diabetes. Both conserved end residues are part of each CDR3. The D gene is left open where the match is weak. Some rows mark clone size as missing; the rest say once, few, many or name a class of expanded clone.

v_gene	d_gene	len	j_gene	abundance	CDR3nt	CDR3aa
TRBV4-2	TRBD2	16	TRBJ2-2	few	TGTGCCAGCAGCCAAGGGACTAGCGGGGGGACCGGGGAGCTGTTTTTT	CASSQGTSGGTGELFF
TRBV5-4	-	13	TRBJ2-3	-	TGTGCCAGCAGGAGAACAGCCACAGATACGCAGTATTTT	CASRRTATDTQYF
TRBV9	TRBD1	15	TRBJ1-5	few	TGTGCCAGCAGCCTTACCGGGACAGGCAATCAGCCCCAGCATTTT	CASSLTGTGNQPQHF
TRBV30	-	22	TRBJ2-6	-	TGTGCCTGGAGTGATAATCTGGGGAAACCGGACAGACCCCACTCTGGGGCCAACGTCCTGACTTTC	CAWSDNLGKPDRPHSGANVLTF
TRBV25-1	-	16	TRBJ1-6	few	TGTGCCAGCAGTGAATGGTCTGGGACTCCCAATTCACCCCTCCACTTT	CASSEWSGTPNSPLHF
TRBV5-6	TRBD1	15	TRBJ2-7	few	TGTGCCAGCAGCTTGGTGCGCACAGGGGGCTATGAGCAGTACTTC	CASSLVRTGGYEQYF
TRBV11-2	-	14	TRBJ1-1	few	TGTGCCAGCAGGCGATCTTCGATGAACACTGAAGCTTTCTTT	CASRRSSMNTEAFF
TRBV7-2	-	15	TRBJ1-2	-	TGTGCCAGCAGCCGCTACCAATTACTTAGGGGGGGCTACACCTTC	CASSRYQLLRGGYTF
TRBV11-2	TRBD1	13	TRBJ1-1	-	TGTGCCAGCAGCTTGACAGGGGACACTGAAGCTTTCTTT	CASSLTGDTEAFF
TRBV6-5	-	14	TRBJ2-5	-	TGTGCCAGTTACGCGGATTGGGGGAGGGAGACCCAGTACTTC	CASYADWGRETQYF
TRBV2	-	17	TRBJ1-5	few	TGTGCCAGCAGCACAAACCGCGCACAGGGTCGAGAACAGCCCCAGCATTTT	CASSTNRAQGREQPQHF
TRBV14	-	15	TRBJ2-7	few	TGTGCCAGCAGCCTAGGACCGCTCGCAGGGTACGAGCAGTACTTC	CASSLGPLAGYEQYF
TRBV7-2	-	14	TRBJ1-5	few	TGTGCCAGCAGCTTAGTGGGGGCCGGACAGCCCCAGCATTTT	CASSLVGAGQPQHF
TRBV14	TRBD1	14	TRBJ2-5	-	TGTGCCAGCAGCCTCCGGACAGGGGCTCAGACCCAGTACTTC	CASSLRTGAQTQYF
TRBV30	-	15	TRBJ2-3	few	TGTGCCTGGAGTGTACCTAGCGGAGGGGGAGATACGCAGTATTTT	CAWSVPSGGGDTQYF
TRBV30	TRBD1	14	TRBJ1-5	few	TGTGCCTGGAGGCACAGGGGGCTCAATCAGCCCCAGCATTTT	CAWRHRGLNQPQHF
TRBV4-3	-	17	TRBJ2-6	-	TGCGCCAGCAGCCAGCAGGGGTCGTGGACTGGGGCCAACGTCCTGACTTTC	CASSQQGSWTGANVLTF
TRBV14	-	13	TRBJ1-1	-	TGTGCCAGCAGCCAAGATACGAGGGCCGAAGCTTTCTTT	CASSQDTRAEAFF
TRBV9	TRBD1	12	TRBJ2-5	-	TGTGCCAGCAGCGTCGCACAGGGGATCCAGTACTTC	CASSVAQGIQYF
TRBV5-4	-	15	TRBJ2-7	few	TGTGCCAGCCGAAATCGGGAGTTGATGGGCTACGAGCAGTACTTC	CASRNRELMGYEQYF
TRBV14	-	15	TRBJ2-5	-	TGTGCCAGCAGCCTCAACTATAAGAAAAAAGAGACCCAGTACTTC	CASSLNYKKKETQYF
TRBV10-3	TRBD1	18	TRBJ2-5	-	TGTGCCATCGTAGGTGCCCAGGGGGCGAATTTAAGCCAAGAGACCCAGTACTTC	CAIVGAQGANLSQETQYF
TRBV15	-	16	TRBJ1-5	-	TGTGCCACCAGCAGAGATCCATCGAGGTCTGGTCAGCCCCAGCATTTT	CATSRDPSRSGQPQHF
TRBV7-6	TRBD2	14	TRBJ2-1	-	TGTGCCAGCAGCTTGGGACTAGCTTACAATGAGCAGTTCTTC	CASSLGLAYNEQFF
TRBV7-2	TRBD1	14	TRBJ2-7	few	TGTGCCAGCAGCCCCCGGACAGGGGGCAGCGAGCAGTACTTC	CASSPRTGGSEQYF
TRBV7-2	-	11	TRBJ2-1	few	TGTGCCAGCAGCCCAGACTATGGGCAGTTCTTC	CASSPDYGQFF
TRBV29-1	-	11	TRBJ1-2	few	TGCAGCGTTGAAGATCTTAAGAGAGACACCTTC	CSVEDLKRDTF
TRBV7-2	TRBD1	15	TRBJ1-2	-	TGTGCCAGCAGCCCAAGACAGGGATGGGACTATGGCTACACCTTC	CASSPRQGWDYGYTF
TRBV6-4	TRBD2	12	TRBJ2-3	-	TGTGCCAGTTCTGATAGCGGGAGGGTGCAGTATTTT	CASSDSGRVQYF
TRBV6-5	-	13	TRBJ1-5	few	TGTGCCAGCAGACCTGAGGGCAATCAGCCCCAGCATTTT	CASRPEGNQPQHF
TRBV30	TRBD1	14	TRBJ2-2	-	TGTGCCTGGAGTGTAGGGGGCGCAACCGGGGAGCTGTTTTTT	CAWSVGGATGELFF
TRBV29-1	-	12	TRBJ1-2	few	TGCAGCGTTGGACAGGTTGACTATGGCTACACCTTC	CSVGQVDYGYTF
TRBV7-8	-	16	TRBJ2-5	-	TGTGCCAGCAGCCCCTCGATAGTGAGAGAACGAGAGACCCAGTACTTC	CASSPSIVRERETQYF